This T cell receptor (beta chain) was retrieved from a study of blood T cell repertoires in COVID-19. Study in general: The samples span acute and convalescent COVID-19 from the United States, Italy and Spain. PBMCs, B-cell-depleted T cells, or T cells were the source of the cDNA or gDNA that made up the material.

There are 16 residues in the CDR3. V was clipped by 4 bases and J by 6 bases; unmatched bases: 12. Per germline, CDR1 SGHVS and CDR2 FQNEAQ. In the authors' methods: Reference gene primer amplification gave estimated nucleated cell counts. This table comes from immunoSEQ multiplex PCR, and its TCRdb copy is limited to in-frame clones, with some not included. Clone size and the V and J calls come from that table; the DNA yielded D and trimming. Found here are around 140,000 clones, approximately 81% of them singletons; the top ten hold approximately 9.1%. The receptor comes from a woman between 55 and 75 years old with active or convalescent COVID-19. The specimen was peripheral blood. This sequence joins TRBV7-8 and TRBJ2-7; 10 nucleotides align to TRBD1. CDR3 loop: CASSSQGQGVGGEQYF. The CDR3 DNA sequence: TGTGCCAGCAGCTCCCAAGGACAGGGGGTCGGAGGCGAGCAGTACTTC.